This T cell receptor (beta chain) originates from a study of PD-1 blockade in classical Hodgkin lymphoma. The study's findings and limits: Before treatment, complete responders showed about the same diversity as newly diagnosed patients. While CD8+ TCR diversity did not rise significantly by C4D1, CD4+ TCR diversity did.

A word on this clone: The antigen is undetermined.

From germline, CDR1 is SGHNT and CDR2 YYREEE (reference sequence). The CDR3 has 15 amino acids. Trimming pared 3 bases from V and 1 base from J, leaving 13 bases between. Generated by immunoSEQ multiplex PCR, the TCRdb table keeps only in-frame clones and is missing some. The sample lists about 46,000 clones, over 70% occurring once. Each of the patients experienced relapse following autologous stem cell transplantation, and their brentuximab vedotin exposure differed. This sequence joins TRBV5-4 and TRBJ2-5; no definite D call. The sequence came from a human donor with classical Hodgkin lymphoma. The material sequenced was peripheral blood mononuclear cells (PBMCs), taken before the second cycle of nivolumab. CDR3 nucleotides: TGTGCCAGCAGCTCTCCCATCGGCACCCAAGAGACCCAGTACTTC. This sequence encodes CASSSPIGTQETQYF.